This T cell receptor (beta chain) was profiled in a study of T cell clusters in autoimmune cytopenias. TCRdb derives one entry per CDR3 protein from the multiplex PCR reads, leaving out DNA. This sample's clone table lists a couple of distinct CDR3 sequences. The sequencing input was peripheral blood. The receptors come from a human donor in good health. This table probably holds off-target reads from a library built for another chain.

This clonotype counts as hyperexpanded by frequency. V is TRBV6-4 and J is TRBJ2-7. In germline, CDR1 is MRHNA, CDR2 SNTAGT. CDR3 length equals 15 residues. CDR3: CASSDFGETGYEQYF.